The T cell receptor beta chain described here comes from a study of T cells in Graves' hyperthyroidism and ophthalmopathy. Germline CDR1 and CDR2: SGHRS and YFSETQ. Trimming shortened V by 2 bases and J by 9 bases, and 9 bases separated the two germline ends. The CDR3 loop spans 13 amino acids. Amplified regions were TCR beta CDR3 sequences from RNA transcripts. HTBI primers were the set used in a first-round RT-PCR of the TCR CDR3. MiXCR, run by TCRdb on the multiplex PCR reads, gives a single entry per CDR3 protein. The table lists hundreds of thousands of distinct CDR3 sequences, 38% of them singletons. About this clonotype itself: The target antigen is unknown.

Study findings and constraints: In simple terms, a model built on 13 V-J features told ophthalmopathy apart from stable hyperthyroidism.

The sequence was obtained from a man aged 18 to 30 with Graves' hyperthyroidism. V and J are TRBV5-1 and TRBJ1-6; D remains ambiguous. The sequenced sample was blood. The CDR3 DNA reads as TGCGCCAGCAGCTTCGATGCCGGTTCACCCCTCCACTTT. It encodes CASSFDAGSPLHF.